A selection of T cell receptor beta chains follows, all from one sample in a study of T cell responses to AZD1222 COVID-19 vaccine. The assay was immunoSEQ multiplex PCR, and TCRdb's table has in-frame clones only and misses some. This sample has around 110,000 clones, with about 88% found just once. The sequencing here drew on peripheral blood, taken on day 0 of AZD1222 vaccination. These receptors were collected from an adult in good health. CDR3s include the opening cysteine and the closing phenylalanine or tryptophan. A D gene is named only where the DNA matches it firmly. Only part of the rows carry a size: once, few, many, or a class if the clone is expanded.

J gene | V gene | clone size | CDR3 length | D gene | CDR3 protein | CDR3 DNA
TRBJ1-1 | TRBV28 | . | 11 | . | CASSLIGEAFF | TGTGCCAGCAGTTTAATAGGGGAAGCTTTCTTT
TRBJ2-5 | TRBV9 | few | 14 | . | CASSVEGQGETQYF | TGTGCCAGCAGCGTAGAGGGGCAGGGAGAGACCCAGTACTTC
TRBJ1-4 | TRBV28 | once | 15 | TRBD1 | CASSLAHLDREKLFF | TGTGCCAGCAGTTTGGCCCACCTGGACAGGGAAAAACTGTTTTTT
TRBJ1-2 | TRBV5-8 | . | 15 | . | CASSPRGVSIYGYTF | TGTGCCAGCAGCCCGAGGGGGGTCTCCATCTATGGCTACACCTTC
TRBJ1-5 | TRBV6-5 | . | 14 | . | CASSYSPRSQPQHF | TGTGCCAGCAGTTACAGTCCACGATCCCAGCCCCAGCATTTT
TRBJ2-4 | TRBV5-1 | . | 16 | . | CASSLSSELAKNIQYF | TGCGCCAGCAGCTTGTCTAGTGAACTAGCCAAAAACATTCAGTACTTC
TRBJ2-7 | TRBV6-4 | . | 14 | TRBD2 | CASSDDREGGEQYF | TGTGCCAGCAGTGACGATCGGGAGGGGGGCGAGCAGTACTTC
TRBJ2-1 | TRBV6-5 | . | 15 | TRBD2 | CASSLSSGGLYEQFF | TGTGCCAGCAGTTTATCTAGCGGGGGCCTTTATGAGCAGTTCTTC
TRBJ2-3 | TRBV28 | . | 14 | TRBD1 | CASSLGTGADTQYF | TGTGCCAGCAGTTTAGGGACAGGGGCAGATACGCAGTATTTT
TRBJ1-2 | TRBV28 | . | 18 | TRBD1 | CASRRVGQGEVTNYGYTF | TGTGCCAGCCGAAGGGTTGGACAGGGTGAAGTAACTAACTATGGCTACACCTTC
TRBJ1-5 | TRBV4-2 | . | 13 | . | CASSQDVGRPQHF | TGTGCCAGCAGCCAAGACGTGGGTCGGCCCCAGCATTTT
TRBJ1-2 | TRBV19 | . | 13 | TRBD1 | CAAWDRANYGYTF | TGTGCCGCCTGGGACAGAGCTAACTATGGCTACACCTTC
TRBJ2-1 | TRBV5-6 | . | 16 | . | CASSLEQGRVSNEQFF | TGTGCCAGCAGCTTGGAGCAGGGGCGAGTGTCCAATGAGCAGTTCTTC
TRBJ2-5 | TRBV4-1 | once | 14 | TRBD2 | CASSLGLAQETQYF | TGCGCCAGCAGCCTCGGACTAGCCCAAGAGACCCAGTACTTC
TRBJ2-2 | TRBV4-1 | . | 17 | . | CASSQFRQGLNTGELFF | TGCGCCAGCAGCCAATTTCGGCAGGGCCTGAACACCGGGGAGCTGTTTTTT
TRBJ2-7 | TRBV20-1 | . | 11 | . | CSASQQNEQYF | TGCAGTGCTAGTCAGCAGAACGAGCAGTACTTC
TRBJ2-2 | TRBV27 | . | 15 | . | CASSSRTVNTGELFF | TGTGCCAGCAGTTCCCGGACGGTAAACACCGGGGAGCTGTTTTTT
TRBJ2-3 | TRBV24-1 | . | 16 | TRBD2 | CATSDPGLNPGDTQYF | TGTGCCACCAGTGACCCGGGACTAAATCCAGGAGATACGCAGTATTTT
TRBJ2-4 | TRBV2 | . | 14 | . | CASSEWESKNIQYF | TGTGCCAGCAGTGAATGGGAGTCCAAAAACATTCAGTACTTC
TRBJ2-2 | TRBV15 | . | 12 | . | CATTDGFVELFF | TGTGCCACCACCGACGGCTTTGTGGAGCTGTTTTTT
TRBJ1-2 | TRBV11-3 | once | 16 | . | CASRWNEGFPLVGYTF | TGTGCCAGCAGATGGAATGAGGGTTTCCCACTCGTGGGCTACACCTTC
TRBJ2-1 | TRBV19 | . | 15 | . | CASSSDSPYAGEQFF | TGTGCCAGTAGTTCGGACAGCCCCTACGCGGGTGAGCAGTTCTTC
TRBJ2-2 | TRBV9 | . | 15 | TRBD2 | CASERGLANTGELFF | TGTGCCAGCGAGCGGGGACTAGCCAACACCGGGGAGCTGTTTTTT
TRBJ1-2 | TRBV7-9 | . | 13 | . | CASSRRADYGYTF | TGTGCCAGCAGCCGTAGGGCAGACTATGGCTACACCTTC
TRBJ1-4 | TRBV7-2 | . | 14 | . | CASTEQGWGEKLFF | TGTGCCAGCACCGAACAGGGATGGGGTGAAAAACTGTTTTTT
TRBJ2-1 | TRBV9 | . | 16 | . | CASSVEGSYSNNEQFF | TGTGCCAGCAGCGTAGAGGGGAGTTACTCGAACAATGAGCAGTTCTTC
TRBJ1-5 | TRBV4-1 | once | 16 | . | CASSQTKLRGHQPQHF | TGCGCCAGCAGCCAAACAAAGCTGCGGGGACATCAGCCCCAGCATTTT
TRBJ2-2 | TRBV6-5 | . | 13 | . | CASSYSHTGELFF | TGTGCCAGCAGTTACTCGCACACCGGGGAGCTGTTTTTT
TRBJ2-1 | TRBV9 | . | 15 | . | CASSVGGETYNEQFF | TGTGCCAGCAGCGTAGGAGGGGAGACCTACAATGAGCAGTTCTTC
TRBJ1-2 | TRBV7-2 | . | 14 | TRBD1 | CASSPRTGDYGYTF | TGTGCCAGCAGCCCCCGGACAGGGGACTATGGCTACACCTTC
TRBJ1-5 | TRBV24-1 | . | 14 | . | CATSDSDRNQPQHF | TGTGCCACCAGTGATTCCGACAGGAATCAGCCCCAGCATTTT
TRBJ2-6 | TRBV2 | . | 13 | . | CASSDTGANVLTF | TGTGCCAGCAGTGACACTGGGGCCAACGTCCTGACTTTC
TRBJ1-3 | TRBV7-9 | . | 17 | TRBD1 | CASNYLGQGEDGNTIYF | TGTGCCAGCAATTACCTAGGACAGGGGGAAGATGGAAACACCATATATTTT
TRBJ2-3 | TRBV9 | . | 15 | . | CASSVESGPTDTQYF | TGTGCCAGCAGCGTAGAGAGCGGACCCACAGATACGCAGTATTTT
TRBJ1-5 | TRBV15 | . | 14 | . | CATSSRQTGQPQHF | TGTGCCACCAGCAGTCGACAGACAGGTCAGCCCCAGCATTTT
TRBJ2-6 | TRBV5-1 | few | 17 | . | CASSRRDFNSGANVLTF | TGCGCCAGCAGCAGGAGGGACTTTAACTCTGGGGCCAACGTCCTGACTTTC
TRBJ2-2 | TRBV4-1 | . | 14 | . | CASSQEGGRGELFF | TGCGCCAGCAGCCAAGAGGGTGGGAGGGGGGAGCTGTTTTTT
TRBJ1-2 | TRBV28 | . | 14 | . | CASSLPEGDYGYTF | TGTGCCAGCAGTTTGCCGGAAGGGGACTATGGCTACACCTTC
TRBJ2-1 | TRBV7-2 | . | 18 | . | CASSPPGAVIGSYNEQFF | TGTGCCAGCAGCCCCCCCGGGGCGGTAATAGGGTCCTACAATGAGCAGTTCTTC
TRBJ1-3 | TRBV15 | . | 15 | . | CATSIPSGTLSTIYF | TGTGCCACCAGCATCCCTTCCGGGACCCTCAGCACCATATATTTT
TRBJ1-2 | TRBV2 | . | 13 | . | CASSERVESGYTF | TGTGCCAGCAGTGAGAGGGTCGAAAGTGGCTACACCTTC
TRBJ1-2 | TRBV28 | . | 13 | TRBD1 | CASSFQGAGGYTF | TGTGCCAGCAGTTTCCAGGGGGCGGGAGGCTACACCTTC
TRBJ2-7 | TRBV28 | . | 13 | TRBD2 | CASFSGRGYEQYF | TGTGCCAGTTTTAGCGGGAGGGGCTACGAGCAGTACTTC
TRBJ1-4 | TRBV7-2 | . | 15 | . | CASSSSSVPNEKLFF | TGTGCCAGCAGCTCTTCCTCGGTACCTAATGAAAAACTGTTTTTT
TRBJ2-1 | TRBV4-2 | . | 16 | . | CASSPMAGHPYNEQFF | TGTGCCAGCAGCCCTATGGCGGGCCATCCCTACAATGAGCAGTTCTTC
TRBJ1-2 | TRBV28 | . | 16 | TRBD1 | CASSPTLGQGNYGYTF | TGTGCCAGCAGTCCCACCCTCGGACAGGGTAACTATGGCTACACCTTC
TRBJ2-2 | TRBV5-1 | many | 16 | . | CASSPPGAGNTGELFF | TGCGCCAGCAGCCCCCCCGGGGCAGGAAATACCGGGGAGCTGTTTTTT
TRBJ1-1 | TRBV9 | few | 14 | . | CASSADRLNTEAFF | TGTGCCAGCAGCGCTGACAGGCTGAACACTGAAGCTTTCTTT
TRBJ1-1 | TRBV19 | . | 13 | . | CASSMWGQSEAFF | TGTGCCAGTAGTATGTGGGGACAAAGTGAAGCTTTCTTT
TRBJ1-2 | TRBV6-6 | . | 14 | . | CASSYSVLSYGYTF | TGTGCCAGCAGTTACTCTGTCCTTTCCTATGGCTACACCTTC
TRBJ2-3 | TRBV27 | . | 16 | . | CASSLSGGLSTDTQYF | TGTGCCAGCAGTTTATCGGGGGGGCTTAGCACAGATACGCAGTATTTT
TRBJ1-5 | TRBV28 | . | 15 | TRBD1 | CASSDDRVNVQPQHF | TGTGCCAGCAGCGACGACAGGGTGAATGTTCAGCCCCAGCATTTT